Shown below are 21 T cell receptor beta chains from a single sample sequenced in a study of radiation and T cells in renal cell carcinoma. Time point defined: blood 2 weeks post-SBRT. Treatment reported: 15 Gy SBRT to primary tumor, nephrectomy 4 weeks later. Libraries were prepared by immunoSEQ multiplex PCR; TCRdb keeps only in-frame clonotypes and omits some of them. Here the sample spans approximately 61,000 clones, about 80% being singletons. Sequenced material: blood, taken from a patient whose treatment included radiotherapy and nephrectomy. All receptors come from a man aged 55 to 69 with renal cell carcinoma.

This clone was picked up a small number of times. V and J are TRBV27 and TRBJ2-7; D gene ambiguous. The CDR3 contains 13 residues. Germline-derived CDR1 and CDR2 are MNHEY and SMNVEV (reference sequence). V gave up 0 bases and J gave up 5 bases, with 8 bases separating them. The CDR3, as DNA: TGTGCCAGCAGTTTATCGGCTGCCCACGAGCAGTACTTC. Translation gives CASSLSAAHEQYF.

V and J are TRBV7-3 and TRBJ2-1; either TRBD1 or TRBD2 may fit D (6 bases each). This CDR3 is built from 15 residues. Germline CDR1 SGHTA, CDR2 FQGTGA. Trimming left V 4 bases short and J 6 bases short, with 16 bases between. CDR3 loop: CASSSDRGPGNEQFF. In nucleotides, the CDR3 is TGTGCCAGCAGCTCTGACCGGGGGCCTGGCAATGAGCAGTTCTTC.

The J gene is TRBJ1-2, the V gene TRBV6-5; D is perhaps TRBD1 (5 bases). Looked up from germline, CDR1 is MNHEY and CDR2 is SVGAGI. The CDR3 contains 12 residues. Trimming cost V 6 bases and J 5 bases, with 10 bases left between them. The CDR3 loop reads CASRAGGYGYTF. The DNA for the CDR3 is TGTGCCAGCAGGGCCGGGGGGTATGGCTACACCTTC.

The genes are TRBV7-7 and TRBJ2-5; 9 bases agree with TRBD2. The CDR3 sequence is 14 residues long. Germline assignment: CDR1 SSHAT and CDR2 FNYEAQ (reference sequence). Trimming at V came to 3 bases and at J to 5 bases, leaving 4 bases not matched to a gene. CDR3 DNA sequence: TGTGCCAGCAGCTTGTCTAGCGGGATGGAGACCCAGTACTTC. This codes for CASSLSSGMETQYF.

The chain combines TRBV11-2 with TRBJ2-5, with D uncertain. Per the germline V gene, CDR1 is SGHAT and CDR2 is FQNNGV. This CDR3 comprises 14 residues. Trimming removed 1 base at V and 1 base at J, with 7 bases between. CDR3 nucleotides: TGTGCCAGCAGCTTAGGGGGAAGCCAAGAGACCCAGTACTTC. Translation: CASSLGGSQETQYF.

This clone was recorded a few times. V gene TRBV27 combines with J gene TRBJ1-5; D is unclear. Looked up from germline, CDR1 is MNHEY and CDR2 is SMNVEV (reference sequence). Trimming took 5 bases from V and 5 from J, leaving 10 bases between them. CDR3 length: 13 amino acids. CDR3 sequence (DNA): TGTGCCAGCAGTGACGCGGGTTATCAGCCCCAGCATTTT. Its protein is CASSDAGYQPQHF.

The gene calls are TRBV7-3 and TRBJ2-1; 7 nucleotides line up with TRBD2. Germline CDR1 and CDR2: SGHTA and FQGTGA. Trimming cost V 2 bases and J 9 bases; bases outside gene matches: 4. CDR3 length equals 13 residues. CDR3 residues: CASSLGGSGEQFF. DNA of the CDR3: TGTGCCAGCAGCTTAGGCGGGAGCGGTGAGCAGTTCTTC.

The genes are TRBV4-3 and TRBJ1-2; no firm D call. Germline values: CDR1 LGHNA, CDR2 YSLEER. The V end lost 3 bases, the J end lost 1 base, and 9 bases lay between the germline ends. This CDR3 has 14 amino acids. The CDR3 reads CASSQAGDNYGYTF. The CDR3, as DNA: TGCGCCAGCAGCCAGGCAGGCGATAACTATGGCTACACCTTC.

The rearrangement joins TRBV6-5 to TRBJ2-3; TRBD1 aligns across 7 bases. V shed 4 bases, J shed 9 bases, and the junction held 7 bases outside the gene matches. The CDR3 runs 13 residues. Per the germline V gene, CDR1 is MNHEY and CDR2 is SVGAGI. The CDR3, as DNA: TGTGCCAGCAGTTCCGGGGACAGCTCAACGCAGTATTTT. This translates into CASSSGDSSTQYF.

The rearrangement uses TRBV29-1 and TRBJ2-5, with a possible D match to TRBD1 (6 bases). CDR1 SQVTM and CDR2 ANQGSEA come from the germline V gene. The CDR3 runs to 15 residues. With 0 bases removed from V and 11 bases from J, the gap between germline ends came to 22 bases. The CDR3 loop is CSVEDTGTSEGEQYF. CDR3 bases: TGCAGCGTTGAAGACACCGGGACATCCGAAGGGGAGCAGTACTTC.

In the case of this clone: The same CDR3 arises from other DNA sequences in this sample as well. In DNA, the CDR3 is TGTGCCACCAGCAGAGGGCAGGGGGAAGAGACCCAGTACTTC. Its protein is CATSRGQGEETQYF. This chain connects TRBV15 to TRBJ2-5; 7 nucleotides align to TRBD1. The V segment lost 1 base and the J segment 3 bases; nucleotides outside the gene matches: 2. The CDR3 loop spans 14 amino acids. Germline V gene sequence: CDR1 LNHNV, CDR2 YYDKDF (reference sequence). Looking up the rest from reference TRBV15 and TRBJ2-5 gives the full variable domain: DAMVIQNPRYQVTQFGKPVTLSCSQTLNHNVMYWYQQKSSQAPKLLFHYYDKDFNNEADTPDNFQSRRPNTSFCFLDIRSPGLGDTAMYLCATSRGQGEETQYFGPGTRLLVL.

This clone has a handful of counts. The chain recombines TRBV6-5 with TRBJ1-2; 7 bases fit TRBD1. Trimming removed 6 bases from V and 4 bases from J; junction bases left unmatched: 8. CDR3 length: 14 amino acids. Germline CDR1 MNHEY, CDR2 SVGAGI. This CDR3 is CASSTRQGVYGYTF. The CDR3 DNA is TGTGCCAGCAGCACCCGACAGGGTGTCTATGGCTACACCTTC.

The chain uses TRBV6-1 and TRBJ2-1; 11 bases are shared with TRBD2. This CDR3 has 14 amino acids. J was trimmed by 5 bases and V by 6 bases; bases with no gene match: 3. Germline V gives CDR1 MNHNS, CDR2 SASEGT. The CDR3 coding sequence is TGTGCCAGCAGGGGGACTAGCGGAAACAATGAGCAGTTCTTC. Amino acids: CASRGTSGNNEQFF.

The V and J genes are TRBV10-3 and TRBJ2-1; 7 bases line up with TRBD1. V trimming: 4 bases; J trimming: 9 bases; junction bases outside the gene matches: 12. CDR1 and CDR2 (germline): ENHRY, SYGVKD. The CDR3 contains 15 residues. The CDR3 loop reads CAISGWNRGSGEQFF. CDR3 bases: TGTGCCATCAGTGGTTGGAACAGGGGATCAGGTGAGCAGTTCTTC.

This clone has a single count. The V gene is TRBV9, the J gene TRBJ2-3, with D perhaps matching TRBD1 (6 bases). Trimming left V 6 bases short and J 0 bases short, with 11 bases between. The CDR3 covers 14 residues. Germline CDR1 and CDR2: SGDLS and YYNGEE. Written as DNA, the CDR3 is TGTGCCAGCAACCGACAGGCTAGCACAGATACGCAGTATTTT. Translating it yields CASNRQASTDTQYF.

V is TRBV29-1 and J is TRBJ1-2, with D perhaps matching TRBD1 (5 bases). This CDR3 has 11 amino acids. V was pared by 3 bases and J by 8 bases, with 10 bases between. Germline assignment: CDR1 SQVTM and CDR2 ANQGSEA. The CDR3 loop is CSVEEGEGYTF. CDR3 nucleotide sequence: TGCAGCGTTGAGGAAGGGGAGGGCTACACCTTC. The whole variable domain, remainder taken from reference TRBV29-1 and TRBJ1-2, is SAVISQKPSRDICQRGTSLTIQCQVDSQVTMMFWYRQQPGQSLTLIATANQGSEATYESGFVIDKFPISRPNLTFSTLTVSNMSPEDSSIYLCSVEEGEGYTFGSGTRLTVV.

The chain couples TRBV2 to TRBJ1-5, with 7 bases identical to TRBD1. The CDR3 covers 14 residues. J gave up 5 bases and V 6 bases, and 7 bases lay outside the gene matches. Germline V gene data show CDR1 as SNHLY and CDR2 as FYNNEI. The CDR3 spells CASSPGGGDQPQHF. CDR3 in DNA: TGTGCCAGCAGCCCAGGGGGGGGCGATCAGCCCCAGCATTTT.

V gene TRBV5-1 combines with J gene TRBJ2-7; 10 bases are a match to TRBD1. This CDR3 has 15 amino acids. After removal of 2 bases from V and 4 bases from J, the junction contained 6 bases not matched to a gene. Germline lookup yields CDR1 SGHRS and CDR2 YFSETQ. In nucleotides, the CDR3 is TGCGCCAGCAGCTTTCCTGACAGGGGGCAATACGAGCAGTACTTC. It yields the protein CASSFPDRGQYEQYF.

This rearrangement joins TRBV7-2 to TRBJ2-1, with D unclear. The germline V gene has CDR1 SGHTA and CDR2 FQGNSA. The CDR3 runs 12 residues. Trimming shortened V by 1 base and J by 10 bases, and 8 bases separated the two germline ends. The CDR3 bases are TGTGCCAGCAGCTTAGACGGTCAAGAGCAGTTCTTC. Encoded protein: CASSLDGQEQFF.

This clone showed up just a few times. V usage is TRBV21-1 and J usage is TRBJ2-1; the table's D call, TRBD1, was not checked against the DNA. TRBV21-1 corresponds to a pseudogene. The CDR3 contains 14 residues. CDR3 in amino acids: CASSTPWPDREQFF. For the CDR3, the DNA is TGTGCCAGCAGCACGCCGTGGCCCGACAGGGAGCAGTTCTTC.

The CDR3 DNA follows: TGTGCCAGCAGCTTTGGACTAGCGGCCACAGATACGCAGTATTTT. Protein: CASSFGLAATDTQYF. The V gene is TRBV7-9, the J gene TRBJ2-3, with TRBD2 matching 10 bases. V dropped 3 bases and J dropped 2; count of bases not matched to a gene: 2. Looked up from germline, CDR1 is SEHNR and CDR2 is FQNEAQ (reference sequence). The CDR3 sequence is 15 residues long.